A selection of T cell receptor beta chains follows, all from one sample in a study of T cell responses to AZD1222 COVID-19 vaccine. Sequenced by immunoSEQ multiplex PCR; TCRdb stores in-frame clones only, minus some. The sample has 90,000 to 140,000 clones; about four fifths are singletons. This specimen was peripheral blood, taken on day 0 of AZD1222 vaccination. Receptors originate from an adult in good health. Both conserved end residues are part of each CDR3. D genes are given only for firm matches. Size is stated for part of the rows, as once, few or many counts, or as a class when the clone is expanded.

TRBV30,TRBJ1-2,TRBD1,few,CALEGGTDNYGYTF,TGTGCCCTGGAGGGCGGGACAGACAACTATGGCTACACCTTC
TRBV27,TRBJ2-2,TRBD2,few,CASSLTSGGRTGELFF,TGTGCCAGCAGTTTAACTAGCGGGGGGCGGACCGGGGAGCTGTTTTTT
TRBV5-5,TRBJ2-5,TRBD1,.,CASSSAGGTGGETQYF,TGTGCCAGCAGCTCGGCCGGAGGGACAGGGGGAGAGACCCAGTACTTC
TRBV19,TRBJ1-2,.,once,CASRMRAGAGDGYTF,TGTGCCAGTAGGATGAGGGCGGGCGCGGGTGATGGCTACACCTTC
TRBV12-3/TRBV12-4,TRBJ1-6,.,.,CASSGINSPLHF,TGTGCCAGCAGTGGGATTAATTCACCCCTCCACTTT
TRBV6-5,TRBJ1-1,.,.,CASSPQVYTEAFF,TGTGCCAGCAGTCCGCAGGTTTACACTGAAGCTTTCTTT
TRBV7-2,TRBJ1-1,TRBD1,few,CASSSGQGNTEAFF,TGTGCCAGCAGCTCGGGACAGGGGAACACTGAAGCTTTCTTT
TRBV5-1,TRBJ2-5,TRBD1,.,CASSLASGGVFRQETQYF,TGCGCCAGCAGCTTGGCTTCAGGGGGCGTCTTCCGACAAGAGACCCAGTACTTC
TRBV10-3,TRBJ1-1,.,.,CAISYGGANTEAFF,TGTGCCATCAGTTATGGGGGCGCGAACACTGAAGCTTTCTTT
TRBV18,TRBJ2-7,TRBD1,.,CASSLVGQGLHEQYF,TGTGCCAGCTCACTGGTGGGACAGGGTCTCCACGAGCAGTACTTC
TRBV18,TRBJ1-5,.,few,CASSPSGGNQPQHF,TGTGCCAGCTCACCATCTGGGGGCAATCAGCCCCAGCATTTT
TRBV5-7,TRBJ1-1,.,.,CASSLVRRVAFF,TGTGCCAGCAGCTTGGTGAGACGGGTAGCTTTCTTT
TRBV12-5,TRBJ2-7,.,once,CASGFPPGSYEQYF,TGTGCTAGTGGTTTCCCCCCAGGCTCCTACGAGCAGTACTTC
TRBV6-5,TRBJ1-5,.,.,CASRPPGVNQPQHF,TGTGCCAGCAGACCCCCCGGCGTTAATCAGCCCCAGCATTTT
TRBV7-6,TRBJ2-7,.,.,CASSSLPGGQALGNSYEQYF,TGTGCCAGCAGCTCCCTCCCGGGGGGACAGGCGCTAGGTAATTCGTACGAGCAGTACTTC
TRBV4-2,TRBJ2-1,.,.,CASSQLWGRGTLNEQFF,TGTGCCAGCAGCCAATTGTGGGGGCGGGGAACTCTGAATGAGCAGTTCTTC
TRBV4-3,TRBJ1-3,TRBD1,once,CASSQDLSGQGAIIGNTIYF,TGCGCCAGCAGCCAAGATTTGTCGGGACAGGGGGCAATAATCGGAAACACCATATATTTT
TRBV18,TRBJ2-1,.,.,CASSPVLLVQTSYNEQFF,TGTGCCAGCTCACCTGTTCTACTCGTGCAGACCTCCTACAATGAGCAGTTCTTC
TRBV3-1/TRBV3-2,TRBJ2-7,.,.,CASSQGGFSYEQYF,TGTGCCAGCAGCCAAGGCGGTTTCTCCTACGAGCAGTACTTC
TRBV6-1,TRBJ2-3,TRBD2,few,CASSEGLATDTQYF,TGTGCCAGCAGTGAAGGACTAGCCACAGATACGCAGTATTTT
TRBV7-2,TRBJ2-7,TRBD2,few,CASSSGGSSYEQYF,TGTGCCAGCAGTTCGGGGGGTAGCTCCTACGAGCAGTACTTC
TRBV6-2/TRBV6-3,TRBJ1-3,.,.,CASSYSRGFGNTIYF,TGTGCCAGCAGTTACTCCAGGGGTTTTGGAAACACCATATATTTT
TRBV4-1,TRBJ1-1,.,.,CASSLQGLLTEAFF,TGCGCCAGCAGCCTACAGGGTTTGTTGACTGAAGCTTTCTTT
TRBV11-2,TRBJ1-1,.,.,CASSLPLEAFF,TGTGCCAGCAGCTTACCCCTTGAAGCTTTCTTT
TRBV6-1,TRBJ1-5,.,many,CASSDRGINQPQHF,TGTGCCAGCAGTGACAGAGGGATTAATCAGCCCCAGCATTTT
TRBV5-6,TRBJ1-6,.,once,CASSLPLSALLHF,TGTGCCAGCAGCTTGCCCTTATCCGCCCTCCTCCACTTT
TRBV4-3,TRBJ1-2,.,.,CASSQDGRIHYGYTF,TGCGCCAGCAGCCAAGACGGCCGAATCCACTATGGCTACACCTTC
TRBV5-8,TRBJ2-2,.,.,CASARKSANTGELFF,TGTGCCAGCGCTCGTAAGTCCGCGAACACCGGGGAGCTGTTTTTT
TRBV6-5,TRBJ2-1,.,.,CASSYNRDRNNEQFF,TGTGCCAGCAGTTACAACCGCGACAGGAACAATGAGCAGTTCTTC
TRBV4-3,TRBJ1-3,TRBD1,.,CASSVLGQVGNTIYF,TGCGCCAGCAGCGTATTAGGACAGGTCGGAAACACCATATATTTT
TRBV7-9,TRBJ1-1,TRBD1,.,CASSLDVTGQGYTEAFF,TGTGCCAGCAGCTTAGACGTTACTGGACAGGGCTACACTGAAGCTTTCTTT
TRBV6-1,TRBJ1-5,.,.,CASSEDENQPQHF,TGTGCCAGCAGTGAAGATGAGAATCAGCCCCAGCATTTT
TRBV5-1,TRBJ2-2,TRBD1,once,CASSVRPGTVGELFF,TGCGCCAGCAGCGTACGTCCCGGGACAGTCGGGGAGCTGTTTTTT
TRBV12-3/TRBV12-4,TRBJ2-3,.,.,CASTPLGSHTQYF,TGTGCCAGCACCCCTTTGGGGTCGCATACGCAGTATTTT
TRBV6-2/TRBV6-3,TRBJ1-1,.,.,CASSYSILTEGGTEAFF,TGTGCCAGCAGTTACTCGATTCTTACGGAGGGGGGAACTGAAGCTTTCTTT
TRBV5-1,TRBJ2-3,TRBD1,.,CASSGQLTDTQYF,TGCGCCAGCTCGGGACAGCTCACAGATACGCAGTATTTT
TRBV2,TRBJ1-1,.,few,CASSAVRGVAEAFF,TGTGCCAGCAGTGCAGTTAGGGGGGTCGCTGAAGCTTTCTTT
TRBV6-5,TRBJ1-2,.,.,CASTPGGGNYGYTF,TGTGCCAGCACCCCCGGGGGGGGCAACTATGGCTACACCTTC
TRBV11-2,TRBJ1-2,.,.,CASSLVGQAANYGYTF,TGTGCCAGCAGCTTAGTTGGCCAGGCCGCTAACTATGGCTACACCTTC
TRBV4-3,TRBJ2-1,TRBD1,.,CASSQGGTGREQFF,TGCGCCAGCAGCCAAGGGGGGACAGGGCGGGAGCAGTTCTTC
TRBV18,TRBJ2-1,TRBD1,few,CASSPGQQYNEQFF,TGTGCCAGCTCACCGGGACAGCAATACAATGAGCAGTTCTTC
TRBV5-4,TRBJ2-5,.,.,CASSLLGEETQYF,TGTGCCAGCAGCTTGTTGGGGGAAGAGACCCAGTACTTC
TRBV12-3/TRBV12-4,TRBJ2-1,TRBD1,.,CASRITGDNEQFF,TGTGCCAGCAGGATAACAGGGGACAATGAGCAGTTCTTC
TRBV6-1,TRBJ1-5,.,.,CASSDRGNQPQHF,TGTGCCAGCAGTGACAGGGGTAATCAGCCCCAGCATTTT
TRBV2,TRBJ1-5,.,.,CASREETASNQPQHF,TGTGCCAGCAGAGAAGAGACAGCCAGCAATCAGCCCCAGCATTTT
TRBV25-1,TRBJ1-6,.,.,CASRDRGSSPLHF,TGTGCCAGCAGAGACCGAGGAAGTTCACCCCTCCACTTT
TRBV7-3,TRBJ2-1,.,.,CASSPHITTYNEQFF,TGTGCCAGCAGCCCTCACATAACCACCTACAATGAGCAGTTCTTC
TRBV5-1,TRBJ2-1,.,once,CASSETGRGQFF,TGCGCCAGCAGTGAAACTGGGCGGGGGCAGTTCTTC
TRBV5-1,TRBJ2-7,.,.,CASSLSNGYEQYF,TGCGCCAGCAGCTTGTCAAACGGCTACGAGCAGTACTTC
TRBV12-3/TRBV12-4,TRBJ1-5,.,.,CASSPLGQPQHF,TGTGCCAGCAGTCCCTTGGGGCAGCCCCAGCATTTT
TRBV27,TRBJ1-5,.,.,CASSSLGYQPQHF,TGTGCCAGCAGTAGCCTAGGGTATCAGCCCCAGCATTTT
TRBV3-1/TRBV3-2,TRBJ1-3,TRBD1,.,CASSPRGQGGNTIYF,TGTGCCAGCAGCCCACGGGGACAGGGTGGAAACACCATATATTTT
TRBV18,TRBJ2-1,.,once,CASSRDGYNEQFF,TGTGCCAGCTCACGAGACGGCTACAATGAGCAGTTCTTC
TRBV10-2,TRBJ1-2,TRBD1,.,CASKRDRGLGHGYTF,TGCGCCAGCAAAAGGGACAGGGGGCTCGGACATGGCTACACCTTC
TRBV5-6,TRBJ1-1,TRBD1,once,CASSHGQAMNTEAFF,TGTGCCAGCAGCCATGGACAGGCCATGAACACTGAAGCTTTCTTT
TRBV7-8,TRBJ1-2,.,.,CASSLVRGQNYGYTF,TGTGCCAGCAGCTTAGTCCGAGGACAAAACTATGGCTACACCTTC
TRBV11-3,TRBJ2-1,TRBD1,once,CASSVAPTGNEQFF,TGTGCCAGCAGCGTGGCTCCGACAGGGAATGAGCAGTTCTTC
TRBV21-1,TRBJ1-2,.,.,CASSRVRGYTF,TGTGCCAGCAGCAGGGTACGGGGCTACACCTTC
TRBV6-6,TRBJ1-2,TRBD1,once,CASSYSGQYQGYTF,TGTGCCAGCAGTTACTCGGGACAGTATCAGGGCTACACCTTC